This T cell receptor beta chain was observed in a study of graft-versus-host responses after intestinal transplantation. About the study: The study gave all recipients anti-thymocyte globulin induction, then tacrolimus and steroids for 2 to 3 years.

The CDR3 has 14 residues. Germline values: CDR1 SEHNR, CDR2 FQNEAQ (reference sequence). Trimming removed 1 base from V and 5 bases from J, with 12 bases in between. Study findings and constraints: Present in recipient marrow, GvH clones included some that appeared first in ileum or blood.

Concerning this clone itself: Its antigen is unidentified.

TCRdb's table, derived via immunoSEQ multiplex PCR, lists solely in-frame clones and lacks some. The table lists 78,000 or so clones, around 90% of them singletons. Sequencing used unstimulated CD8+ T cells sorted from spleen or lymph node cells, obtained before transplant. This sequence originates from a human donor who was the organ donor for an intestinal transplant. The gene calls are TRBV7-9 and TRBJ2-7, with a possible D match to TRBD2 (7 bases). For the CDR3, the DNA is TGTGCCAGCAGCTTAGAGGGAGGGGGTAACGAGCAGTACTTC. Translated, it gives CASSLEGGGNEQYF.